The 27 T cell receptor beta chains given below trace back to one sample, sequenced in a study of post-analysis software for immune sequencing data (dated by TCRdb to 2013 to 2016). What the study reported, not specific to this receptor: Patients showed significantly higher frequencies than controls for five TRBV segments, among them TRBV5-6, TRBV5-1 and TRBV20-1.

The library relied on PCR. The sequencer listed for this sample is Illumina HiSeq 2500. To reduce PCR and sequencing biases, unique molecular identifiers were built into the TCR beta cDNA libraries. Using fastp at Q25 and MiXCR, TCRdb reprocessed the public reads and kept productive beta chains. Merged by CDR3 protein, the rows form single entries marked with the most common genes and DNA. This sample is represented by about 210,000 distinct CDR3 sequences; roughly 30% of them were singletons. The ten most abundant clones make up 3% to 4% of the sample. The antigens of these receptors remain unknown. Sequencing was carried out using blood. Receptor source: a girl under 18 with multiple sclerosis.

In DNA form, the CDR3 reads TGTGCCAGCAGCCAAAGAATGCCCGGGGCCGAGCAGTTCTTC. Translation gives CASSQRMPGAEQFF. The chain employs TRBV14 and TRBJ2-1; TRBD1 or TRBD2 may be the D gene (5 bases each). Germline V gene sequence: CDR1 SGHDN, CDR2 FVKESK. This CDR3 has 14 amino acids. Trimming cost V 2 bases and J 10 bases, with 15 bases left between them.

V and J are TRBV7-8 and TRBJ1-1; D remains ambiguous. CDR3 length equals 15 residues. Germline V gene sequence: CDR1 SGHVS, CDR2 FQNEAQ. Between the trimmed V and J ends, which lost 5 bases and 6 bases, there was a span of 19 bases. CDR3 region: CASSVRLQLGSEAFF. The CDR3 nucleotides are TGTGCCAGCAGCGTAAGGCTCCAACTCGGCTCTGAAGCTTTCTTT.

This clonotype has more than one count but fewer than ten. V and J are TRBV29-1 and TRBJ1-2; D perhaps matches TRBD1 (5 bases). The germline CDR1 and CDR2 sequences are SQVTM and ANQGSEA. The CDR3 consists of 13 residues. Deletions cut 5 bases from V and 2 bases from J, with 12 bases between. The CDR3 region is CSVFRTNNYGYTF. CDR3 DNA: TGCAGCGTTTTTAGGACAAACAACTATGGCTACACCTTC.

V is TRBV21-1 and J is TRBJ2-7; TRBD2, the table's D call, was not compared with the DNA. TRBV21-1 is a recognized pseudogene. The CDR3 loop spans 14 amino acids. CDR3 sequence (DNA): TGTGCCAGCAGCCCCGCCAGAGGGAGCAACGAGCAGTACTTC. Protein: CASSPARGSNEQYF.

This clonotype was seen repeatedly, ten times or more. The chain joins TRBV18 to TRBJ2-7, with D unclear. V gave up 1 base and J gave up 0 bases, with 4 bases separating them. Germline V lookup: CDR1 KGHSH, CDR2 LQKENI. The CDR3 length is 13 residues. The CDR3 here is CASSPRDSYEQYF. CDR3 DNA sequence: TGTGCCAGCTCACCACGGGACTCCTACGAGCAGTACTTC.

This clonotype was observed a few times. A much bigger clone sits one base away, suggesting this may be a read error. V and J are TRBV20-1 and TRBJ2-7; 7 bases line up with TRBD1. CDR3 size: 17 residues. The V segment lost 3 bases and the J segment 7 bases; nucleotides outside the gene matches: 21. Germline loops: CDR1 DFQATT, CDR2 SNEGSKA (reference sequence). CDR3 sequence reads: CSARGRTGTISYNEQYF. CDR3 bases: TGCAGTGCTAGGGGTCGGACAGGAACAATCTCCTACAATGAGCAGTACTTC.

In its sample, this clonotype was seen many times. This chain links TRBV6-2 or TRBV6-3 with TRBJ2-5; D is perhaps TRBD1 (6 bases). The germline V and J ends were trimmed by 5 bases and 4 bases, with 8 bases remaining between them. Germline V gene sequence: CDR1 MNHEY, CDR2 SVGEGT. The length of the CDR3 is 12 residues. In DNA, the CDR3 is TGTGCCAGCAGTCTACAGGGAGAGACCCAGTACTTC. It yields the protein CASSLQGETQYF.

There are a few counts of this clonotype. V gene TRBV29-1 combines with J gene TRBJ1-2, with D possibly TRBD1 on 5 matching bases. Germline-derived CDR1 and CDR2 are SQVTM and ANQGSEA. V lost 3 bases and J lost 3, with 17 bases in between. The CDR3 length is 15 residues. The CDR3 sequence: CSVEGPWGEDYGYTF. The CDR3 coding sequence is TGCAGCGTTGAGGGGCCCTGGGGCGAGGACTATGGCTACACCTTC.

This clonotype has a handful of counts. The CDR3 DNA sequence: TGCAGCGTTGAAGGGGGCAGAGGGTATGGCTACACCTTC. This codes for CSVEGGRGYGYTF. This chain joins TRBV29-1 and TRBJ1-2, with D tentatively TRBD1 (5 bases). CDR1 and CDR2 (germline): SQVTM, ANQGSEA. Trimming took 1 base from V and 5 from J, leaving 11 bases between them. The CDR3 consists of 13 residues.

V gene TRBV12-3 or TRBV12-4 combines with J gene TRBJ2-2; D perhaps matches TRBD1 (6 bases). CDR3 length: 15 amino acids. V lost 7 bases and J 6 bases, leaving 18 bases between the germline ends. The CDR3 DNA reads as TGTGCCAGCACCCCCTTGGGGCAGGGGTCCGGGGAGCTGTTTTTT. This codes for CASTPLGQGSGELFF.

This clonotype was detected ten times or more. CDR3 in amino acids: CASSLRQGSYEQYF. The DNA of the CDR3 is TGTGCCAGCAGTTTGAGACAGGGGTCCTACGAGCAGTACTTC. The genes are TRBV12-3 or TRBV12-4 and TRBJ2-7, with 8 bases identical to TRBD1. The CDR3 consists of 14 residues. The V and J ends lost 3 bases and 1 base, in that order; junction bases with no gene match: 2.

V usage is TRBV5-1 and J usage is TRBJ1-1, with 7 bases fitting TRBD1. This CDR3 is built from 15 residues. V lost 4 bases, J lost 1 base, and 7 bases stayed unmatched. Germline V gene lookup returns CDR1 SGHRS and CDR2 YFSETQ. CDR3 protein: CASSVQTGKNTEAFF. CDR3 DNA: TGCGCCAGCAGCGTACAGACAGGGAAGAACACTGAAGCTTTCTTT.

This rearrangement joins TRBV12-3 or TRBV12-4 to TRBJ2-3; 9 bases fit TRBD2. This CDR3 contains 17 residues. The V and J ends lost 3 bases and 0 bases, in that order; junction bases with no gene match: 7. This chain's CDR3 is CASSFRLTSGSTDTQYF. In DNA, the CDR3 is TGTGCCAGCAGTTTTCGCCTAACTAGCGGGAGCACAGATACGCAGTATTTT.

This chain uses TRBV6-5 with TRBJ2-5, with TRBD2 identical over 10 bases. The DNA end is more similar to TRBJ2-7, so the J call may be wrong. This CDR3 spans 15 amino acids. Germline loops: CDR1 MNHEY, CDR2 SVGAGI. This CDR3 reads CASSYVAGGLYEQYF. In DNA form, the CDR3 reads TGTGCCAGCAGTTACGTAGCGGGAGGACTCTACGAGCAGTACTTC.

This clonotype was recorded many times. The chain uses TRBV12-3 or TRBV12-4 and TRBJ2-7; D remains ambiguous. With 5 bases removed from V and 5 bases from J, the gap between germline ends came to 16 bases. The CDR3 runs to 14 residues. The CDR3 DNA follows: TGTGCCAGCAGTCCGTCGGCCCCTTCCAACGAGCAGTACTTC. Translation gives CASSPSAPSNEQYF.

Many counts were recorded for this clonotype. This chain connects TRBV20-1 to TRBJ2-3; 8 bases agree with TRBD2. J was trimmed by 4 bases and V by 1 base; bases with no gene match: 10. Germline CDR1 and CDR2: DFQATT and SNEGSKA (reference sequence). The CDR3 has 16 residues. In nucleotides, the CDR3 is TGCAGTGCTAGAGCCCGACTAGCGCCTAGCCCAGATACGCAGTATTTT. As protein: CSARARLAPSPDTQYF.

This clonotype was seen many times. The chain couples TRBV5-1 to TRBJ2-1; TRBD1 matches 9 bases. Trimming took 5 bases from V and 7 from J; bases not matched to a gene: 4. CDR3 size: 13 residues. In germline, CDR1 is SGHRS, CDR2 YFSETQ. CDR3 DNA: TGCGCCAGCAGTACGACAGGGGGGAATGAGCAGTTCTTC. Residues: CASSTTGGNEQFF.

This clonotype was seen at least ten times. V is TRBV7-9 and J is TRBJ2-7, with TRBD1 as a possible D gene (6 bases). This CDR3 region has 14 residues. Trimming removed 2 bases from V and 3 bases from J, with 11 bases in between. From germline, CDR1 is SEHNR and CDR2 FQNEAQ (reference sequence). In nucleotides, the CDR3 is TGTGCCAGCAGCTTAAATCAGGGGAGCTACGAGCAGTACTTC. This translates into CASSLNQGSYEQYF.

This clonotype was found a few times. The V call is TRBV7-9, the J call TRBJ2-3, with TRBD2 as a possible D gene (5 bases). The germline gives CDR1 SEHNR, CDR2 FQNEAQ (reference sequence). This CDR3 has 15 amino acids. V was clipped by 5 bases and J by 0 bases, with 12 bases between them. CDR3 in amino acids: CASSHGEHSTDTQYF. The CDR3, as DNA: TGTGCCAGCAGCCACGGGGAGCACAGCACAGATACGCAGTATTTT.

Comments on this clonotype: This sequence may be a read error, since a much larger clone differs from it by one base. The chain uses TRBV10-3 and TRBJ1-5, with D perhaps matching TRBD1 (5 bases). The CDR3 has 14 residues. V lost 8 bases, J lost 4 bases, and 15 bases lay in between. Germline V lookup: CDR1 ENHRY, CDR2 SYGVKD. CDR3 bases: TGTGCCATCCAGGAACAGGACTTAAATCAGCCCCAGCATTTT. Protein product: CAIQEQDLNQPQHF.

CDR3 in DNA: TGTGCCAGCAGTGAAGGTAGTGGGAAGTTAGAAGCTTTCTTT. Translation gives CASSEGSGKLEAFF. The chain carries TRBV2 and TRBJ1-1; D unclear. This CDR3 has 14 amino acids. From germline, CDR1 is SNHLY and CDR2 FYNNEI. With 1 base removed from V and 8 bases from J, the gap between germline ends came to 14 bases.

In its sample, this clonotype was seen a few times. This CDR3 is CAWSVLGQGNGYTF. DNA for the CDR3: TGTGCCTGGAGTGTACTTGGGCAGGGGAATGGCTACACCTTC. This chain links TRBV30 with TRBJ1-2, with D tentatively TRBD1 (6 bases). CDR3 size: 14 residues. Deletions cut 0 bases from V and 6 bases from J, with 14 bases between. Germline V lookup: CDR1 GTSNPN, CDR2 SVGIG (reference sequence).

CDR3 coding DNA: TGTGCCAGCTCGACTAGCGGGGGGTCAAATGAGCAGTTCTTC. Protein: CASSTSGGSNEQFF. The J gene is TRBJ2-1, the V gene TRBV2, with 13 positions matching TRBD2. The V gene's germline CDR1 is SNHLY and CDR2 FYNNEI. Trimming took 8 bases from V and 7 from J; bases not matched to a gene: 5. The CDR3 is 14 residues long.

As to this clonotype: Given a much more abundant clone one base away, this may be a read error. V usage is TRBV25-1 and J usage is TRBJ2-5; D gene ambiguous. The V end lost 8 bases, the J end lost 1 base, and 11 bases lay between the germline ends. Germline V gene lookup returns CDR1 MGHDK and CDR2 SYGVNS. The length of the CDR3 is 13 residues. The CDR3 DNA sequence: TGTGCCAGCGCCCACCTGTTCCAAGAGACCCAGTACTTC. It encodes CASAHLFQETQYF.

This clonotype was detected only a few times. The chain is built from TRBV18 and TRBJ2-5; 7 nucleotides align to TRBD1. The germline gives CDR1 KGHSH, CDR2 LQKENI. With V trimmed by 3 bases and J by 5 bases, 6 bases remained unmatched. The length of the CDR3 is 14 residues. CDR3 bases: TGTGCCAGCTCACCGAGTAGCAGGGGGGAGACCCAGTACTTC. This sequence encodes CASSPSSRGETQYF.

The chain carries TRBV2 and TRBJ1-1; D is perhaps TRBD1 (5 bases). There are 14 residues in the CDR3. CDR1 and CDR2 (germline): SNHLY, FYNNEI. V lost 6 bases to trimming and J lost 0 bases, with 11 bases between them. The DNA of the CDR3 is TGTGCCAGCAGGAAGGGGAGCATGAACACTGAAGCTTTCTTT. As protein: CASRKGSMNTEAFF.

CDR3 nucleotides: TGTGCCAGCAGTTCTAGCGAGACATACTACTACGAGCAGTACTTC. It codes for CASSSSETYYYEQYF. The V and J genes are TRBV6-6 and TRBJ2-4, with TRBD2 as a possible D gene (6 bases). Matching the DNA end better, TRBJ2-7 makes the J call doubtful. CDR3 length: 15 amino acids. CDR1 MNHNY and CDR2 SVGAGI come from the germline V gene (reference sequence).